The next 26 T cell receptor beta chains were all read from a single sample in a study of shared clonotypes between healthy human individuals. Clones were sequenced by immunoSEQ multiplex PCR, and TCRdb holds only the in-frame ones, with some missing. This table has some 200,000 clones, about 69% appearing once. The sample consisted of memory CD4+ T cells sorted from blood. As for subset: CD45RA-negative fraction. The receptors were gathered from a man aged 30-40 years in good health.

V is TRBV11-2 and J is TRBJ2-3, with D perhaps assigned TRBD1 or TRBD2 (6 bases each). V lost 2 bases and J 4 bases, leaving 13 bases between the germline ends. Germline values: CDR1 SGHAT, CDR2 FQNNGV. CDR3 length: 15 amino acids. The CDR3 is CASSLTGGRADTQYF. As DNA, the CDR3 is TGTGCCAGCAGCTTAACCGGGGGCCGAGCAGATACGCAGTATTTT.

This clone was seen once. V gene TRBV21-1 combines with J gene TRBJ2-3; TRBD2, the table's D call, lacks a check against the DNA. TRBV21-1 is listed as a pseudogene. The CDR3 extends over 16 amino acids. The CDR3 is CASLPASGSLTDTQYF. In nucleotides, the CDR3 is TGTGCCAGCTTACCAGCTAGCGGGAGCCTCACAGATACGCAGTATTTT.

This chain joins TRBV7-9 and TRBJ1-2, with 7 bases lining up with TRBD1. Germline V gene lookup returns CDR1 SEHNR and CDR2 FQNEAQ (reference sequence). Trimming took 5 bases from V and 6 from J; bases not matched to a gene: 3. The CDR3 consists of 12 residues. CDR3 in DNA: TGTGCCAGCAGCCCAACAGGGGATGGCTACACCTTC. Protein sequence: CASSPTGDGYTF. Full variable domain (missing parts from reference TRBV7-9 and TRBJ1-2): DTGVSQNPRHKITKRGQNVTFRCDPISEHNRLYWYRQTLGQGPEFLTYFQNEAQLEKSRLLSDRFSAERPKGSFSTLEIQRTEQGDSAMYLCASSPTGDGYTFGSGTRLTVV.

This clone was picked up one time. The chain's CDR3 is CASSSGLGTNYGYTF. For the CDR3, the DNA is TGCGCCAGCAGCTCCGGACTGGGAACGAACTATGGCTACACCTTC. The chain carries TRBV5-1 and TRBJ1-2; D is uncertain. Trimming took off 3 bases at V and 2 bases at J, with 14 bases between the two ends. Germline values: CDR1 SGHRS, CDR2 YFSETQ. The CDR3 covers 15 residues.

The chain uses TRBV5-1 and TRBJ1-1; the D gene is possibly TRBD1 (6 bases). This CDR3 is built from 14 residues. V lost 5 bases and J 2 bases, leaving 13 bases between the germline ends. Looked up from germline, CDR1 is SGHRS and CDR2 is YFSETQ. CDR3: CASSTGTTNTEAFF. In nucleotides, the CDR3 is TGCGCCAGCAGTACCGGGACAACTAACACTGAAGCTTTCTTT.

This clone was observed a few times. CDR3 protein: CASRVGRGRAGEYEQYF. The CDR3 DNA reads as TGTGCCAGTAGGGTAGGGCGCGGGAGGGCCGGGGAGTACGAGCAGTACTTC. The gene calls are TRBV27 and TRBJ2-7; 9 bases are a match to TRBD2. Germline loops: CDR1 MNHEY, CDR2 SMNVEV (reference sequence). V lost 9 bases to trimming and J lost 4 bases; unmatched junction nucleotides: 19. The CDR3 totals 17 residues.

This chain joins TRBV9 and TRBJ2-3; 11 nucleotides agree with TRBD2. CDR3 length: 16 amino acids. V shed 0 bases and J 6 bases; nucleotides not matched to a gene: 6. CDR1 and CDR2 (germline): SGDLS, YYNGEE. CDR3 loop: CASSVGTSGRGDTQYF. CDR3 in DNA: TGTGCCAGCAGCGTAGGAACTAGCGGGAGAGGGGATACGCAGTATTTT.

The V and J genes are TRBV5-5 and TRBJ1-2; D possibly corresponds to TRBD1 (6 bases). Trimming pared 0 bases from V and 6 bases from J, leaving 12 bases between. The CDR3 extends over 14 amino acids. From germline, CDR1 is SGHKS and CDR2 YYEKEE (reference sequence). The CDR3 coding sequence is TGTGCCAGCAGCTTGGTCGCAGGGGTCCATGGCTACACCTTC. Amino acid sequence: CASSLVAGVHGYTF. The whole variable domain, filled in from reference TRBV5-5 and TRBJ1-2, reads DAGVTQSPTHLIKTRGQQVTLRCSPISGHKSVSWYQQVLGQGPQFIFQYYEKEERGRGNFPDRFSARQFPNYSSELNVNALLLGDSALYLCASSLVAGVHGYTFGSGTRLTVV.

The rearrangement links TRBV19 to TRBJ1-1; D possibly corresponds to TRBD1 (5 bases). Between the trimmed V and J ends, which lost 6 bases and 0 bases, there was a span of 8 bases. This CDR3 is built from 13 residues. The germline V gene has CDR1 LNHDA and CDR2 SQIVND (reference sequence). The CDR3 nucleotides are TGTGCCAGTAGACGGGGGGTGAACACTGAAGCTTTCTTT. Protein: CASRRGVNTEAFF.

The chain joins TRBV27 to TRBJ2-7, with 12 bases identical to TRBD2. Trimming took 4 bases from V and 3 from J; bases not matched to a gene: 7. This CDR3 spans 16 amino acids. From germline, CDR1 is MNHEY and CDR2 SMNVEV (reference sequence). Here the CDR3 reads CASSSRTSGNVYEQYF. CDR3 DNA sequence: TGTGCCAGCAGTTCACGGACTAGCGGGAACGTCTACGAGCAGTACTTC.

The chain recombines TRBV7-2 with TRBJ2-5; possibly TRBD2 for D (6 bases). The CDR3 covers 15 residues. V was shortened by 4 bases and J by 5 bases, with 17 bases between the two germline ends. The germline V gene has CDR1 SGHTA and CDR2 FQGNSA. In DNA, the CDR3 is TGTGCCAGCAGCTCCCGGGACTCCAGAGGGGAGACCCAGTACTTC. Protein: CASSSRDSRGETQYF.

This chain links TRBV15 with TRBJ2-7; D is undetermined. Trimming shortened V by 0 bases and J by 9 bases, and 9 bases separated the two germline ends. The length of the CDR3 is 12 residues. CDR1 is LNHNV, CDR2 YYDKDF, per germline (reference sequence). Written as DNA, the CDR3 is TGTGCCACCAGCAGAGAGGTCGGAATGCAGTACTTC. Encoded protein: CATSREVGMQYF.

This clone was seen a few times. The CDR3 is CASSSTGSNEQFF. The CDR3 DNA follows: TGTGCCAGCAGCTCCACAGGGAGCAATGAGCAGTTCTTC. The genes are TRBV11-3 and TRBJ2-1; the D gene is possibly TRBD1 (6 bases). The germline V gene has CDR1 SGHNT and CDR2 YENEEA. V was cut by 4 bases and J by 6 bases, with 10 bases left in between. The length of the CDR3 is 13 residues.

The chain recombines TRBV19 with TRBJ1-1; a weak D match, TRBD1 (5 bases). Deletions cut 6 bases from V and 7 bases from J, with 12 bases between. Germline CDR1 is LNHDA and CDR2 is SQIVND (reference sequence). The CDR3 is 12 amino acids. The CDR3 DNA sequence: TGTGCCAGTAGGCGGGACGCCTTTGAAGCTTTCTTT. Protein product: CASRRDAFEAFF.

The genes are TRBV27 and TRBJ2-1; D remains ambiguous. This CDR3 has 13 residues. The V end lost 6 bases, the J end lost 5 bases, and 11 bases lay between the germline ends. CDR1 and CDR2 from the germline V gene are MNHEY and SMNVEV (reference sequence). Written as DNA, the CDR3 is TGTGCCAGCAGAGTCTTAGGCCACAATGAGCAGTTCTTC. Its translation is CASRVLGHNEQFF.

The V call is TRBV19, the J call TRBJ1-2, with 7 bases matching TRBD1. The V and J ends lost 7 bases and 3 bases, in that order; junction bases with no gene match: 5. This CDR3 spans 13 amino acids. CDR1 LNHDA and CDR2 SQIVND come from the germline V gene (reference sequence). In DNA, the CDR3 is TGTGCCAGTAAAGACAGGGCGGACTATGGCTACACCTTC. Encoded protein: CASKDRADYGYTF. The entire variable domain, with the rest obtained from reference TRBV19 and TRBJ1-2, is as follows: DGGITQSPKYLFRKEGQNVTLSCEQNLNHDAMYWYRQDPGQGLRLIYYSQIVNDFQKGDIAEGYSVSREKKESFPLTVTSAQKNPTAFYLCASKDRADYGYTFGSGTRLTVV.

This clone has ten or more counts. The chain couples TRBV7-9 to TRBJ2-2; the D gene could be TRBD1 or TRBD2 (5 bases each). Per germline, CDR1 SEHNR and CDR2 FQNEAQ (reference sequence). This CDR3 comprises 17 residues. V was clipped by 0 bases and J by 1 base, with 12 bases between them. The DNA of the CDR3 is TGTGCCAGCAGCTTAGCCCCGGGGCAGGGGAACACCGGGGAGCTGTTTTTT. Encoded protein: CASSLAPGQGNTGELFF.

In its sample, this clone was seen once. The chain recombines TRBV18 with TRBJ1-1, with D possibly matching TRBD1 (5 bases). CDR3 length: 14 residues. With 4 bases removed from V and 6 bases from J, the gap between germline ends came to 15 bases. Germline CDR1 KGHSH, CDR2 LQKENI. CDR3 loop: CASSLLREEAEAFF. CDR3 in DNA: TGTGCCAGCTCACTACTCAGGGAGGAGGCTGAAGCTTTCTTT.

A note on this clone: Distinct nucleotide sequences in the sample also encode this CDR3. The genes are TRBV9 and TRBJ1-2; D gene uncertain. The germline V gene has CDR1 SGDLS and CDR2 YYNGEE. The V gene lost 4 bases and the J gene lost 0 bases, with 13 bases spanning the gap. CDR3 length equals 15 residues. The CDR3 DNA reads TGTGCCAGCAGCCCTCGGACGGACTCTAACTATGGCTACACCTTC. This translates into CASSPRTDSNYGYTF. The variable domain in full, completed from reference TRBV9 and TRBJ1-2, reads DSGVTQTPKHLITATGQRVTLRCSPRSGDLSVYWYQQSLDQGLQFLIQYYNGEERAKGNILERFSAQQFPDLHSELNLSSLELGDSALYFCASSPRTDSNYGYTFGSGTRLTVV.

V gene TRBV9 combines with J gene TRBJ2-2; D is unclear. The germline CDR1 and CDR2 sequences are SGDLS and YYNGEE. The V gene lost 0 bases and the J gene lost 1 base, with 13 bases spanning the gap. The CDR3 has 17 amino acids. DNA of the CDR3: TGTGCCAGCAGCGTAGCCGGTCGGAATGGGAACACCGGGGAGCTGTTTTTT. Translation gives CASSVAGRNGNTGELFF.

V and J are TRBV10-2 and TRBJ2-2; 8 nucleotides agree with TRBD1. The CDR3 length is 14 residues. The V and J ends lost 4 bases and 5 bases, in that order; junction bases with no gene match: 3. Germline V gene lookup returns CDR1 WSHSY and CDR2 SAAADI. CDR3 nucleotide sequence: TGCGCCAGCAGTGCTACAGGGGGGACCGGGGAGCTGTTTTTT. It translates to CASSATGGTGELFF.

The table lists this clone with a few counts. The chain combines TRBV28 with TRBJ1-3, with a tentative D call TRBD1 (5 bases). Germline V gives CDR1 MDHEN, CDR2 SYDVKM. The germline V and J ends were trimmed by 7 bases and 0 bases, with 13 bases remaining between them. CDR3 length: 15 residues. The CDR3 DNA follows: TGTGCCAGCACGGACTTGGGGGTCTCTGGAAACACCATATATTTT. The encoded protein is CASTDLGVSGNTIYF.

As DNA, the CDR3 is TGCGCCAGCAGCCCTCGACAGGGGCCCCAAGGGGGAAAACTGTTTTTT. Translating it yields CASSPRQGPQGGKLFF. This chain joins TRBV5-1 and TRBJ1-4; 8 nucleotides align to TRBD1. J gave up 10 bases and V 4 bases, and 15 bases lay outside the gene matches. This CDR3 contains 16 residues. Germline assignment: CDR1 SGHRS and CDR2 YFSETQ. The full variable domain, with the rest looked up from reference TRBV5-1 and TRBJ1-4, is KAGVTQTPRYLIKTRGQQVTLSCSPISGHRSVSWYQQTPGQGLQFLFEYFSETQRNKGNFPGRFSGRQFSNSRSEMNVSTLELGDSALYLCASSPRQGPQGGKLFFGSGTQLSVL.

The rearrangement joins TRBV10-1 to TRBJ1-1; tentative D call: TRBD1 (5 bases). The ends were cut back, 3 bases at V and 1 base at J, with 6 bases in the middle. CDR1 is WNHNN, CDR2 SYGVQD, per germline (reference sequence). CDR3 length equals 13 residues. Here the CDR3 DNA reads TGCGCCAGCAGTGAACAGGCGAACACTGAAGCTTTCTTT. The encoded protein is CASSEQANTEAFF.

This clone was recorded a few times. V is TRBV29-1 and J is TRBJ2-7; no firm D call. Germline lookup yields CDR1 SQVTM and CDR2 ANQGSEA. Between the trimmed V and J ends, which lost 5 bases and 0 bases, there was a span of 8 bases. The CDR3 is 12 amino acids. The DNA for the CDR3 is TGCAGCGTTTCGATGAGCTCCTACGAGCAGTACTTC. Encoded protein: CSVSMSSYEQYF.

This clone was counted a few times. The CDR3 nucleotides are TGTGCCAGCAGCGTAAAGGGACTTCCAAACTCCTACAATGAGCAGTTCTTC. It specifies CASSVKGLPNSYNEQFF. The chain links TRBV9 to TRBJ2-1; possible D gene TRBD2, 6 bases. There are 17 residues in the CDR3. The V end was cut by 1 base, the J end by 0 bases, with 14 bases between. Germline V gene data show CDR1 as SGDLS and CDR2 as YYNGEE.